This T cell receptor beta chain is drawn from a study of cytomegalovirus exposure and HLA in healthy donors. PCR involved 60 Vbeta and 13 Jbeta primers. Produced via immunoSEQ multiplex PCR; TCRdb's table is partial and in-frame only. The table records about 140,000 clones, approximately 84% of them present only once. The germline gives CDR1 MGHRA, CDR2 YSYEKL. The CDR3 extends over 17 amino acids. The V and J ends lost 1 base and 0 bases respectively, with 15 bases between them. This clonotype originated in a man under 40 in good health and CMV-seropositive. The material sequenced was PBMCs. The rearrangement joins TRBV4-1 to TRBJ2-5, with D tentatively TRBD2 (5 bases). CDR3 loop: CASSQGVSGMYQETQYF. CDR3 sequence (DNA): TGCGCCAGCAGCCAAGGGGTTTCCGGGATGTACCAAGAGACCCAGTACTTC.